This T cell receptor beta chain was profiled in a study of beta chain features in type 1 diabetes. This clone was found many times. Antigen specificity is unknown. Expressed TCRB transcripts were sequenced, since all the RNA that had been isolated was reverse transcribed. Generated by immunoSEQ multiplex PCR, the TCRdb table keeps only in-frame clones and is missing some. This sample yields over 300,000 clones, of which over 7% are seen a single time; roughly 1% belongs to the top ten. V gave up 1 base and J gave up 8 bases; unmatched junction bases: 19. The V gene's germline CDR1 is LGHNA and CDR2 YSLEER. CDR3 size: 19 residues. Study-wide results and caveats: Shorter templates might be favored by PCR, equally in patients and controls. Type 1 diabetes patients had TCRB CDR3s that were shorter (moderately but significantly so) in all four CD4+ subsets.

The authors obtained over 95% purity in all sorted populations. This clonotype originated in a man between 25 and 39 years old with type 1 diabetes. Sequencing was performed on central memory CD4+ T cells from blood. The J gene is TRBJ2-1, the V gene TRBV4-3; TRBD1 matches 8 bases. The CDR3 loop is CASSQGTTTGTGKADEQFF. CDR3 nucleotide sequence: TGCGCCAGCAGCCAAGGCACCACCACCGGGACAGGTAAAGCAGATGAGCAGTTCTTC.